Presented here are 18 T cell receptor beta chains from one specimen sequenced in a study of CD8 T cells in Susac syndrome. Reverse transcription of 0.5 to 1 ug RNA was performed with random hexamers. Each CDR3 protein is one row after TCRdb ran MiXCR on the immunoSEQ multiplex PCR reads. The table lists 150,000 to 200,000 distinct CDR3 sequences, roughly 94% of them singletons. Sequencing was performed on CD4+ T cells from PBMCs. The receptors stem from a human donor with Susac syndrome.

V gene TRBV5-1 combines with J gene TRBJ2-1; a possible D gene is TRBD2 (5 bases). In germline, CDR1 is SGHRS, CDR2 YFSETQ. The CDR3 extends over 14 amino acids. With 0 bases removed from V and 8 bases from J, the gap between germline ends came to 12 bases. In DNA form, the CDR3 reads TGCGCCAGCAGCTTGGCGGGGTATGCCGATGAGCAGTTCTTC. Translated, it gives CASSLAGYADEQFF.

V is TRBV5-6 and J is TRBJ1-1, with 7 nucleotides matching TRBD1. The germline gives CDR1 SGHDT, CDR2 YYEEEE. The ends lost 4 bases at V and 3 bases at J; junction bases unmatched: 6. The CDR3 is 14 amino acids. The CDR3 sequence: CASSKGDSYTEAFF. Here the CDR3 DNA reads TGTGCCAGCAGCAAAGGGGACAGCTACACTGAAGCTTTCTTT.

The chain combines TRBV2 with TRBJ1-1; D possibly corresponds to TRBD1 (5 bases). V lost 8 bases and J lost 4, with 17 bases in between. CDR3 length equals 14 residues. Germline loops: CDR1 SNHLY, CDR2 FYNNEI. The chain's CDR3 is CASLGTGHSTEAFF. DNA of the CDR3: TGTGCCAGCCTTGGGACGGGGCACTCCACTGAAGCTTTCTTT.

The chain couples TRBV7-3 to TRBJ2-3; 9 bases are a match to TRBD2. Germline CDR1 reads SGHTA; CDR2 reads FQGTGA. V trimming: 6 bases; J trimming: 0 bases; junction bases outside the gene matches: 10. This CDR3 has 17 residues. Here the CDR3 DNA reads TGTGCCAGCAGTCTCAGCGGGGGGCCATTCAGCACAGATACGCAGTATTTT. Translation: CASSLSGGPFSTDTQYF.

The rearrangement links TRBV13 to TRBJ1-6, with TRBD1 as a possible D gene (5 bases). Germline CDR1 reads PRHDT; CDR2 reads FYEKMQ (reference sequence). The CDR3 has 14 residues. Trimming stripped 7 bases from V and 1 base from J, with 8 bases between. The CDR3 coding sequence is TGTGCCAGCACGGGGCGTTCCTATAATTCACCCCTCCACTTT. Protein: CASTGRSYNSPLHF.

The chain uses TRBV5-1 and TRBJ2-1, with D perhaps TRBD2 (6 bases). This CDR3 has 16 residues. V was trimmed by 4 bases and J by 1 base, leaving 15 bases between them. CDR1 and CDR2 from the germline V gene are SGHRS and YFSETQ. The DNA for the CDR3 is TGCGCCAGCAGCCCTTCACGACTAGGATCCTACAATGAGCAGTTCTTC. Protein: CASSPSRLGSYNEQFF.

This sequence joins TRBV2 and TRBJ2-4; D ambiguous. V lost 6 bases and J lost 0, with 9 bases in between. The CDR3 length is 14 residues. Germline CDR1 and CDR2: SNHLY and FYNNEI. CDR3 DNA sequence: TGTGCCAGCAGGAACAGTCTAGCCAAAAACATTCAGTACTTC. It encodes CASRNSLAKNIQYF.

About this clonotype: Its ends do not fully match the called genes, so a read error is possible. V is TRBV6-5 and J is TRBJ1-6; 10 bases map to TRBD1. Germline V CDR1 and CDR2: MNHEY, SVGAGI. The CDR3 is 15 residues long. In nucleotides, the CDR3 is TGTGCCAGCAGTGACTCCGGGACAGGGGATTCACCCCTCCACTTT. It specifies CASSDSGTGDSPLHF.

The gene calls are TRBV2 and TRBJ1-1; 8 bases align to TRBD1. V shed 5 bases, J shed 3 bases, and the junction held 5 bases outside the gene matches. The CDR3 length is 14 residues. Germline V lookup: CDR1 SNHLY, CDR2 FYNNEI. The CDR3 DNA reads as TGTGCCAGCAGTCGACAGGGGACGCACACTGAAGCTTTCTTT. Protein sequence: CASSRQGTHTEAFF. The variable domain in full, with the rest retrieved from reference TRBV2 and TRBJ1-1, is EPEVTQTPSHQVTQMGQEVILRCVPISNHLYFYWYRQILGQKVEFLVSFYNNEISEKSEIFDDQFSVERPDGSNFTLKIRSTKLEDSAMYFCASSRQGTHTEAFFGQGTRLTVV.

The table lists this clonotype with a count of one. The rearrangement joins TRBV5-4 to TRBJ1-2; D not resolved. Germline CDR1 SGHNT, CDR2 YYREEE (reference sequence). The CDR3 has 12 amino acids. V lost 4 bases to trimming and J lost 6 bases, with 10 bases between them. The CDR3 sequence: CASSDTEDGYTF. CDR3 DNA: TGTGCCAGCAGCGATACCGAAGATGGCTACACCTTC.

This clonotype was observed a single time. The rearrangement links TRBV29-1 to TRBJ2-5; 7 positions match TRBD1. Looked up from germline, CDR1 is SQVTM and CDR2 is ANQGSEA. The CDR3 is 14 residues long. V lost 2 bases, J lost 2 bases, and 5 bases stayed unmatched. CDR3 in DNA: TGCAGCGTTGAAATTGCCAGGGGGCAAGAGACCCAGTACTTC. It codes for CSVEIARGQETQYF.

The rearrangement joins TRBV9 to TRBJ2-5, with D perhaps assigned TRBD1 or TRBD2 (5 bases each). CDR1 is SGDLS and CDR2 is YYNGEE in the germline V gene. Trimming took off 4 bases at V and 4 bases at J, with 17 bases between the two ends. CDR3 length: 15 residues. The CDR3 sequence: CASSRDVGLGETQYF. CDR3 in DNA: TGTGCCAGCAGCCGGGACGTAGGGTTAGGAGAGACCCAGTACTTC.

The chain links TRBV3-1 to TRBJ1-5; tentatively, D is TRBD1 (5 bases). The CDR3 totals 14 residues. Trimming took 1 base from V and 8 from J, leaving 12 bases between them. Germline CDR1 LGHDT, CDR2 YNNKEL (reference sequence). CDR3 amino acids: CASSQGRRGEPQHF. DNA for the CDR3: TGTGCCAGCAGCCAAGGACGGCGGGGGGAGCCCCAGCATTTT.

CDR3 protein: CASSSTPQRYGYTF. CDR3 bases: TGTGCCAGCAGTTCGACGCCCCAGAGGTATGGCTACACCTTC. The chain employs TRBV12-3 or TRBV12-4 and TRBJ1-2, with D uncertain. The CDR3 spans 14 residues. Trimming shortened V by 4 bases and J by 5 bases, and 14 bases separated the two germline ends.

V usage is TRBV7-3 and J usage is TRBJ1-2; no definite D call. The CDR3 is 13 amino acids. V dropped 4 bases and J dropped 4 bases, with 10 bases sitting between them. From germline, CDR1 is SGHTA and CDR2 FQGTGA. CDR3 sequence reads: CASSWLAGYGYTF. The CDR3 bases are TGTGCCAGCAGCTGGTTAGCAGGCTATGGCTACACCTTC.

The chain employs TRBV9 and TRBJ2-2, with no clear D. V gave up 4 bases and J gave up 6 bases, with 13 bases separating them. Germline CDR1 reads SGDLS; CDR2 reads YYNGEE. The CDR3 contains 14 residues. This CDR3 reads CASSPGLASGELFF. The CDR3 coding sequence is TGTGCCAGCAGCCCAGGATTAGCATCCGGGGAGCTGTTTTTT.

The chain carries TRBV29-1 and TRBJ1-2; a possible D gene is TRBD1 (5 bases). Germline V CDR1 and CDR2: SQVTM, ANQGSEA. This CDR3 is built from 10 residues. Trimming cost V 7 bases and J 6 bases, with 9 bases left between them. The CDR3 DNA sequence: TGCAGCGGGGGCAGCGATGGCTACACCTTC. Translation: CSGGSDGYTF.

The chain recombines TRBV4-3 with TRBJ2-4; 9 nucleotides match TRBD1. CDR3 length equals 15 residues. J lost 6 bases, V lost 0 bases, and 3 bases had no gene match. Germline CDR1 LGHNA, CDR2 YSLEER. The CDR3 DNA follows: TGCGCCAGCAGCCAAGAGGGACAGGGAGGAAACATTCAGTACTTC. Protein product: CASSQEGQGGNIQYF.